This T cell receptor (beta chain) was profiled in a study of cytomegalovirus exposure and HLA in healthy donors. Study information: Approximately 85 million unique TCRs from HLA-typed donors were held in an early data release.

As for this clone: The target antigen is unknown.

Study observations and caveats: The study recorded some 160 TCR beta chains that were cytomegalovirus-associated. Among TCR beta chains of equal frequency, HLA-associated ones were more clonally expanded in a later analysis.

A multiplex PCR was run with 60 Vbeta primers and 13 Jbeta primers. Method: immunoSEQ multiplex PCR; TCRdb's copy keeps in-frame clones and lacks some. Here the sample spans 150,000 to 200,000 clones, roughly four fifths being singletons. This CDR3 contains 16 residues. Trimming took off 2 bases at V and 3 bases at J, with 17 bases between the two ends. Germline lookup yields CDR1 MNHNY and CDR2 SVGAGI (reference sequence). The receptor's source is a woman aged 40 to 50 in good health and CMV-seronegative. This chain joins TRBV6-6 and TRBJ2-7; no reliable D call. What was sequenced was PBMCs. CDR3 bases: TGTGCCAGCAGTTACGACCGCCCGTTACAGAACTACGAGCAGTACTTC. Translating gives CASSYDRPLQNYEQYF.